One sample yielded the 5 T cell receptor beta chains listed below, sequenced in a study. Each CDR3 protein gets one entry after TCRdb re-called the 5' RACE reads with MiXCR. The data show 45,000 to 55,000 distinct CDR3 sequences, more than 20% seen once. Sequencing was carried out using tumor-infiltrating naive CD4+ T cells sorted from the breast tumor. As to subset: naive CD4+ T cells, CD4+CD45RA+CD25-. The receptors shown here come from a female donor with breast cancer.

The rearrangement links TRBV7-2 to TRBJ1-2, with a tentative D call TRBD1 (5 bases). Trimming left V 8 bases short and J 1 base short, with 8 bases between. This CDR3 has 12 residues. Germline V gene data show CDR1 as SGHTA and CDR2 as FQGNSA. CDR3 in DNA: TGTGCCAGCGGTGGGGGTAACTATGGCTACACCTTC. Amino acids: CASGGGNYGYTF.

The chain recombines TRBV4-1 with TRBJ2-5, with no clear D. Trimming shortened V by 4 bases and J by 5 bases, and 8 bases separated the two germline ends. CDR1 and CDR2 from the germline V gene are MGHRA and YSYEKL. The CDR3 consists of 12 residues. DNA for the CDR3: TGCGCCAGCAGCCGGGTGGGGGAGACCCAGTACTTC. It yields the protein CASSRVGETQYF.

This clonotype was counted only a few times. The V and J genes are TRBV7-6 and TRBJ2-6; 12 bases fit TRBD2. The V gene's germline CDR1 is SGHVS and CDR2 FNYEAQ. The CDR3 length is 17 residues. With V trimmed by 4 bases and J by 3 bases, 4 bases remained unmatched. The DNA for the CDR3 is TGTGCCAGCAGCTCCTCTAGCGGGAGGGTTGGGGCCAACGTCCTGACTTTC. It is translated as CASSSSSGRVGANVLTF.

Worth noting for this clonotype: No conserved phenylalanine or tryptophan ends this CDR3, so it is likely a read error. This chain uses TRBV20-1 with TRBJ1-1; D not certain. The germline gives CDR1 DFQATT, CDR2 SNEGSKA (reference sequence). Trimming took 3 bases from V and 10 from J, leaving 15 bases between them. This CDR3 contains 12 residues. The CDR3: CSARPGSVGAFS. The CDR3 DNA is TGCAGTGCTAGGCCGGGATCCGTGGGAGCTTTCTCT.

This clonotype showed up just a few times. The chain combines TRBV20-1 with TRBJ2-3; D uncertain. V lost 1 base, J lost 4 bases, and 12 bases lay in between. The CDR3 runs 14 residues. Germline V gene data show CDR1 as DFQATT and CDR2 as SNEGSKA (reference sequence). CDR3 in DNA: TGCAGTGCTAGAGGAGCGCAAGTACCAGATACGCAGTATTTT. This encodes CSARGAQVPDTQYF.